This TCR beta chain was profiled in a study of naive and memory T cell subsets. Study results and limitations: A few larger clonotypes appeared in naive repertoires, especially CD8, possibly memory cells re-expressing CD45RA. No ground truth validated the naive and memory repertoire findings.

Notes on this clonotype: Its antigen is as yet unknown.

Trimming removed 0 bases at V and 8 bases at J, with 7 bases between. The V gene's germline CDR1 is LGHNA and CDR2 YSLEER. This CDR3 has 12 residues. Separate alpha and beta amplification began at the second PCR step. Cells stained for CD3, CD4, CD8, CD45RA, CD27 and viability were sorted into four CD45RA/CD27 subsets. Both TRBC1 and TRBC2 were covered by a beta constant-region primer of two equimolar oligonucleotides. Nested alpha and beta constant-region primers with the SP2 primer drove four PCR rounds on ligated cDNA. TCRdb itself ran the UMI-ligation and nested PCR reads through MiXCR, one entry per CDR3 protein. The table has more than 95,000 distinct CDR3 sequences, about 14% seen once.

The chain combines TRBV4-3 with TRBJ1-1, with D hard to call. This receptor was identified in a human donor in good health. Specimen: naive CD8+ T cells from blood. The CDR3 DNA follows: TGCGCCAGCAGCCAAGACGGGTTCGAAGCTTTCTTT. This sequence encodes CASSQDGFEAFF.